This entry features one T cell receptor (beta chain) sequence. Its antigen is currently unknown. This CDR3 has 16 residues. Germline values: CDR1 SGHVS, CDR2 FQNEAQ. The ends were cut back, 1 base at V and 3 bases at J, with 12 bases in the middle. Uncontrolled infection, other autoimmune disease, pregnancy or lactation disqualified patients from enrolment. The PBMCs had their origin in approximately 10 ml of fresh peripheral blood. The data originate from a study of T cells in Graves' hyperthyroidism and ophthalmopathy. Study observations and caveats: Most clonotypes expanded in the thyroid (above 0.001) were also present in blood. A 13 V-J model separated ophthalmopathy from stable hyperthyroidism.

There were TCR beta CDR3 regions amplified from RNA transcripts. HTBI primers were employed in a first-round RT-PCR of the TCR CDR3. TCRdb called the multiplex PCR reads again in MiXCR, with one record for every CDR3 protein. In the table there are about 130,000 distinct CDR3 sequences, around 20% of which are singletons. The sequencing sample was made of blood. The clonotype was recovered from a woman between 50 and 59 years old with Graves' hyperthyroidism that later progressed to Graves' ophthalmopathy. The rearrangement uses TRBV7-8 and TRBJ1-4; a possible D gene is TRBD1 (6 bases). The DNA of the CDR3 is TGTGCCAGCAGCTTAGGCTTGGACAGCCCTAATGAAAAACTGTTTTTT. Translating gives CASSLGLDSPNEKLFF.